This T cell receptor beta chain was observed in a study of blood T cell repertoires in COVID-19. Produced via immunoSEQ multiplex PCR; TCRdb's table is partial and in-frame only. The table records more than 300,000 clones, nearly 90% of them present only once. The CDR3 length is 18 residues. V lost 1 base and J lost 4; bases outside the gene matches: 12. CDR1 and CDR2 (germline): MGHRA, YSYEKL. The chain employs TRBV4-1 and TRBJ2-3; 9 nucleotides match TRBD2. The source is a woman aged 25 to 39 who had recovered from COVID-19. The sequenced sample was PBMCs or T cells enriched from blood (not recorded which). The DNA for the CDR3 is TGCGCCAGCAGCCAAGGTATAGCGGGAGTTCTGTTCGCAGATACGCAGTATTTT. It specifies CASSQGIAGVLFADTQYF.